The rows below give T cell receptor beta chains drawn from one sample of a study of chemoradiotherapy in HPV16-positive cancers. Measured with immunoSEQ multiplex PCR; TCRdb has only the in-frame clones, and not every one. The sample lists 9,000 to 13,000 clones, 74% seen once, with 36% in the top ten. The specimen was taken from a patient who underwent chemoradiotherapy. Every receptor here comes from a human donor with HPV-associated anogenital cancer. The CDR3 runs from the conserved cysteine through the conserved F or W. A D gene is named only where the DNA matches it firmly. Some rows have no size entry. The others give once, few or many, or a class for an expanded clone.

CDR3 length	V gene	D gene	clone size	J gene	CDR3 protein	CDR3 DNA
16	TRBV6-4	TRBD1	-	TRBJ2-7	CASSPSWTGRSYEQYF	TGTGCCAGCAGTCCTAGCTGGACAGGGAGGTCCTACGAGCAGTACTTC
13	TRBV5-4	-	-	TRBJ2-3	CASSPGPTDTQYF	TGTGCCAGCAGCCCCGGCCCCACAGATACGCAGTATTTT
18	TRBV9	TRBD1	-	TRBJ1-2	CASSVGGTGLLTNYGYTF	TGTGCCAGCAGCGTAGGAGGGACAGGTCTCCTAACTAACTATGGCTACACCTTC
15	TRBV7-2	-	-	TRBJ1-5	CASSWLGRSNQPQHF	TGTGCCAGCAGCTGGCTGGGACGGAGCAATCAGCCCCAGCATTTT
16	TRBV28	-	-	TRBJ2-2	CASSFRVMVRTGELFF	TGTGCCAGCAGTTTCAGGGTAATGGTTCGCACCGGGGAGCTGTTTTTT
15	TRBV4-3	-	-	TRBJ1-4	CASSQGNRVGEKLFF	TGCGCCAGCAGCCAAGGGAACAGGGTTGGGGAAAAACTGTTTTTT
13	TRBV7-7	-	-	TRBJ2-5	CASSLGPQETQYF	TGTGCTAGCAGCTTAGGTCCTCAAGAGACCCAGTACTTC
12	TRBV25-1	-	few	TRBJ1-2	CASSDSIYGYTF	TGTGCCAGCAGTGATTCTATCTATGGCTACACCTTC
17	TRBV5-1	-	-	TRBJ2-1	CASSLGYGDASYNEQFF	TGCGCCAGCAGCTTGGGGTACGGCGACGCATCCTACAATGAGCAGTTCTTC
12	TRBV10-1	-	-	TRBJ1-1	CASSDTYTEAFF	TGCGCCAGCAGTGATACCTACACTGAAGCTTTCTTT
16	TRBV7-2	-	few	TRBJ2-3	CASSPPGLLAADTQYF	TGTGCCAGCAGCCCACCCGGGCTCCTAGCTGCAGATACGCAGTATTTT
16	TRBV7-7	TRBD2	-	TRBJ2-3	CASSSLAGARGDTQYF	TGTGCCAGCAGCTCCTTAGCGGGAGCGCGCGGAGATACGCAGTATTTT
15	TRBV18	-	large	TRBJ1-2	CASSPPEEPDYGYTF	TGTGCCAGCTCACCACCAGAGGAGCCTGACTATGGCTACACCTTC
12	TRBV29-1	-	-	TRBJ2-7	CSVESQSYEQYF	TGCAGCGTTGAAAGCCAGTCCTACGAGCAGTACTTC
17	TRBV10-3	TRBD1	once	TRBJ2-5	CAISESMGRGRQETQYF	TGTGCCATCAGTGAGTCGATGGGCAGGGGGCGACAAGAGACCCAGTACTTC
19	TRBV7-2	TRBD1	-	TRBJ1-5	CASSLGPGQATYSNQPQHF	TGTGCCAGCAGCTTAGGTCCGGGACAGGCGACGTATAGCAATCAGCCCCAGCATTTT
13	TRBV6-1	-	-	TRBJ2-1	CASSEILPETQFF	TGTGCCAGCAGTGAAATACTCCCTGAGACGCAGTTCTTC
11	TRBV19	TRBD2	-	TRBJ2-4	CASSWAGDRHF	TGTGCCAGTAGCTGGGCGGGAGACCGCCACTTC
13	TRBV19	-	once	TRBJ1-2	CASSIRYDYGYTF	TGTGCCAGTAGTATCCGGTATGACTATGGCTACACCTTC
13	TRBV7-2	-	medium-sized	TRBJ1-5	CASSLEASQPQHF	TGTGCCAGCAGCTTAGAGGCGTCTCAGCCCCAGCATTTT
16	TRBV30	TRBD2	-	TRBJ2-2	CAWSVLAGAPTGELFF	TGTGCCTGGAGTGTACTAGCGGGAGCTCCCACCGGGGAGCTGTTTTTT
11	TRBV4-1	-	-	TRBJ1-2	CASSRGNGYTF	TGCGCCAGCAGCCGAGGTAACGGCTACACCTTC
16	TRBV6-1	TRBD1	-	TRBJ2-5	CASSEGTGAPQETQYF	TGTGCCAGCAGTGAAGGGACAGGGGCCCCCCAAGAGACCCAGTACTTC